This T cell receptor (beta chain) was profiled in a study of CD8+ T cells in alopecia areata. Study at large: Treated patients were dosed with oral tofacitinib, taking 5 to 10 mg twice daily.

Study observations and caveats: Among the cells sequenced in scalp samples are also the resident alphabeta T cells of normal skin. Across lesional scalp, and particularly alopecia totalis/universalis, clonality surpassed that of normal scalp.

CDR3 length: 15 residues. V lost 5 bases and J lost 3, with 16 bases in between. CDR1 is MGHRA and CDR2 is YSYEKL in the germline V gene. Samples from alopecia areata patients were lesional scalp punch biopsies and peripheral blood. cDNA reverse transcribed from extracted RNA served as the sequencing template. Some clones are missing from TCRdb's copy, which holds only in-frame ones; the method was immunoSEQ multiplex PCR. The top ten hold over 9.5% of the sample, which has about 180,000 clones, approximately 65% seen once. Comments on this clone: Its target is not known.

The source material was CD8+ T cells sorted from blood, sampled at week 0. The J gene is TRBJ1-1, the V gene TRBV4-1; D is possibly TRBD1 (6 bases). The sequence derives from a human donor with alopecia areata. Here the CDR3 DNA reads TGCGCCAGCAGCGATCACAGGGAGGTAGACACTGAAGCTTTCTTT. Its translation: CASSDHREVDTEAFF.